The rows below give T cell receptor beta chains drawn from one sample of a study of blood T cells in healthy people across ages. TCRdb processed the 5' RACE reads anew with MiXCR; each CDR3 protein has one entry. The sample lists about 690,000 distinct CDR3 sequences, over 40% occurring once. The sequencing sample was made of blood. The receptors shown here come from a man older than 75 in good health. Each CDR3 is given with its conserved first and last residue. Each record gives: CDR3 DNA, CDR3 protein, CDR3 length, V gene, clone size, J gene, D gene. D genes are given only for firm matches. The listing skips clone size in some rows; elsewhere it reads once, few, many or a size class.

DNA: TGCAGCGTTCGCCCAACTAGCGGGGGGGCCTACGAGCAGTACTTC
CDR3: CSVRPTSGGAYEQYF
length: 15
V: TRBV29-1
size: -
J: TRBJ2-7
D: TRBD2

DNA: TGTGCCAGCAGCGTAGAGGGGGAAGATGGCTACACCTTC
CDR3: CASSVEGEDGYTF
length: 13
V: TRBV9
size: few
J: TRBJ1-2
D: -

DNA: TGTGCCAGCAGCTTAGTGGGGCAGGGTGAAGAGACCCAGTACTTC
CDR3: CASSLVGQGEETQYF
length: 15
V: TRBV7-2
size: -
J: TRBJ2-5
D: -

DNA: TGTGCCAGCAGTTTACGACAGGGTAAAGCTTTCTTT
CDR3: CASSLRQGKAFF
length: 12
V: TRBV28
size: few
J: TRBJ1-1
D: TRBD1

DNA: TGTGCCAGCAGCCGTGTGGCGGGTCCTCAAGAGACCCAGTACTTC
CDR3: CASSRVAGPQETQYF
length: 15
V: TRBV11-2
size: many
J: TRBJ2-5
D: -

DNA: TGCAGCGCTCGTTGGGGTTGGGGCAATCAGCCCCAGCATTTT
CDR3: CSARWGWGNQPQHF
length: 14
V: TRBV29-1
size: few
J: TRBJ1-5
D: -

DNA: TGTGCCACCAGCAGAGCGGCAGGGTGGAACACTGAAGCTTTCTTT
CDR3: CATSRAAGWNTEAFF
length: 15
V: TRBV15
size: -
J: TRBJ1-1
D: -

DNA: TGTGCCAGCAGCGGAGGGACATACGCCTACGAGCAGTACTTC
CDR3: CASSGGTYAYEQYF
length: 14
V: TRBV9
size: once
J: TRBJ2-7
D: -

DNA: TGCAGTGCTTACCTTGTAGCGGGTACCACCAATGAGCAGTTCTTC
CDR3: CSAYLVAGTTNEQFF
length: 15
V: TRBV20-1
size: many
J: TRBJ2-1
D: TRBD2

DNA: TGTGCCAGCAGCGTAGCCCCGGAAACCTACAATGAGCAGTTCTTC
CDR3: CASSVAPETYNEQFF
length: 15
V: TRBV9
size: -
J: TRBJ2-1
D: -

DNA: TGTGCCAGCAGACAGGCGAACACTGAAGCTTTCTTT
CDR3: CASRQANTEAFF
length: 12
V: TRBV12-3/TRBV12-4
size: few
J: TRBJ1-1
D: -

DNA: TGTGCCAGCAGCTCTTACCCCGTGTACAATGAGCAGTTCTTC
CDR3: CASSSYPVYNEQFF
length: 14
V: TRBV7-2
size: few
J: TRBJ2-1
D: -